Each of the 25 T cell receptor beta chains below was sequenced from the same sample in a study of T cell repertoires in cytomegalovirus infection. TCRdb independently ran MiXCR on the reads; one entry per CDR3 protein. The sample shows approximately 400,000 distinct CDR3 sequences, 25% to 40% of them seen only once. Sequenced input: PBMCs. Receptors originate from a human donor in good health (CMV status not recorded). Some clones in this sample may be carry-over from other donors' samples.

Concerning this clonotype: A much larger clone is a single base away; this may be a read error. V gene TRBV7-2 combines with J gene TRBJ1-5; TRBD1 matches at 7 bases. Germline V gene lookup returns CDR1 SGHTA and CDR2 FQGNSA. The CDR3 covers 17 residues. CDR3 sequence: CASSLRGHRGKNHPQHF. CDR3 nucleotides: TGTGCCAGCAGCTTAAGGGGTCACAGGGGCAAGAATCATCCCCAGCATTTT.

To note about this clonotype: A clone one base away is much larger, so this may be a read error. The rearrangement uses TRBV7-8 and TRBJ1-2; 7 bases are a match to TRBD1. The J segment lost 2 bases and the V segment lost 6 bases, leaving 9 bases of the junction unmatched. The germline V gene encodes CDR1 SGHVS and CDR2 FQNEAQ. This CDR3 is built from 15 residues. Written as DNA, the CDR3 is TGTGCCAGCAGATCCGCCGGGACAGTGAACTATGGCTACACCTTC. Translated: CASRSAGTVNYGYTF.

This clonotype was picked up one time. In nucleotides, the CDR3 is TGTGCCAGCAAGGAAGGGGGGGGAGCAGGGGGTGGCAATGAGCAGTTCTTC. This encodes CASKEGGGAGGGNEQFF. The V call is TRBV6-8, the J call TRBJ2-1; the D call may be TRBD1 or TRBD2 (7 bases each). The germline V gene has CDR1 MNHGY and CDR2 SAAAGT. Trimming stripped 7 bases from V and 6 bases from J, with 25 bases between. The CDR3 runs 17 residues.

This clonotype was found many times. The chain joins TRBV7-2 to TRBJ1-3; a possible D gene is TRBD1 (6 bases). The CDR3 is made up of 16 amino acids. V was clipped by 0 bases and J by 0 bases, with 9 bases between them. Germline V gives CDR1 SGHTA, CDR2 FQGNSA. CDR3 loop: CASSLARTASGNTIYF. The DNA for the CDR3 is TGTGCCAGCAGCTTAGCGCGGACAGCCTCTGGAAACACCATATATTTT.

There are many counts of this clonotype. The chain carries TRBV7-9 and TRBJ1-5; unclear D gene. Between the trimmed V and J ends, which lost 4 bases and 5 bases, there was a span of 9 bases. The CDR3 consists of 13 residues. CDR1 SEHNR and CDR2 FQNEAQ come from the germline V gene (reference sequence). DNA of the CDR3: TGTGCCAGCAGCTCCGAGGCTTATCAGCCCCAGCATTTT. It specifies CASSSEAYQPQHF.

The chain joins TRBV5-6 to TRBJ1-2; 9 bases are a match to TRBD1. Per germline, CDR1 SGHDT and CDR2 YYEEEE. Trimming cost V 4 bases and J 5 bases; bases outside gene matches: 9. This CDR3 region has 15 residues. CDR3 coding DNA: TGTGCCAGCAGCGCAGGACAGGGGACCCATTATGGCTACACCTTC. It translates to CASSAGQGTHYGYTF.

This clonotype was recorded a few times. The rearrangement joins TRBV7-2 to TRBJ2-3; TRBD1 matches at 9 bases. Germline CDR1 reads SGHTA; CDR2 reads FQGNSA. The CDR3 is made up of 14 amino acids. With 5 bases clipped from V and 3 bases from J, the junction kept 3 bases outside the gene matches. CDR3 nucleotides: TGTGCCAGCAGCCGCGGACAGGGGACAGATACGCAGTATTTT. Its translation: CASSRGQGTDTQYF.

This clonotype was counted many times. The chain recombines TRBV7-8 with TRBJ2-5, with 7 positions matching TRBD1. V was clipped by 5 bases and J by 5 bases; unmatched bases: 11. The CDR3 extends over 15 amino acids. Germline V lookup: CDR1 SGHVS, CDR2 FQNEAQ. Written as DNA, the CDR3 is TGTGCCAGCAGCCTCCTCCGGGACAGTTACGAGACCCAGTACTTC. Translation gives CASSLLRDSYETQYF.

For this clonotype: This may arise from a read error, as a much more abundant clone is one base away. This sequence joins TRBV28 and TRBJ1-1; D not resolved. The CDR3 runs 14 residues. Germline loops: CDR1 MDHEN, CDR2 SYDVKM. Trimming removed 5 bases at V and 8 bases at J, with 18 bases between. The CDR3, as DNA: TGTGCCAGCAGTCTCTCCGGTTGGGGAACCGAAGCTTTCTTT. This sequence encodes CASSLSGWGTEAFF.

The chain uses TRBV19 and TRBJ1-1; maybe TRBD1 (6 bases). The V gene's germline CDR1 is LNHDA and CDR2 SQIVND (reference sequence). The CDR3 runs 14 residues. V was pared by 4 bases and J by 3 bases, with 12 bases between. The CDR3 DNA sequence: TGTGCCAGTAGTACGCCAGGGGTTTACACTGAAGCTTTCTTT. The encoded protein is CASSTPGVYTEAFF.

The V call is TRBV6-5, the J call TRBJ2-2; D is tentatively TRBD1 or TRBD2 (5 bases each). V was trimmed by 2 bases and J by 0 bases, leaving 16 bases between them. Germline assignment: CDR1 MNHEY and CDR2 SVGAGI. The CDR3 extends over 18 amino acids. The CDR3: CASSYGSSGDANTGELFF. CDR3 coding DNA: TGTGCCAGCAGTTACGGAAGTTCCGGGGACGCGAACACCGGGGAGCTGTTTTTT.

The rearrangement uses TRBV5-4 and TRBJ2-1; 8 nucleotides align to TRBD2. The germline V gene encodes CDR1 SGHNT and CDR2 YYREEE (reference sequence). The CDR3 loop spans 15 amino acids. V was clipped by 3 bases and J by 5 bases; unmatched bases: 7. The CDR3 DNA follows: TGTGCCAGCAGCTCCACAGCGGGGGTAAACAATGAGCAGTTCTTC. Translated, it gives CASSSTAGVNNEQFF.

The chain couples TRBV12-3 or TRBV12-4 to TRBJ1-5, with 9 bases lining up with TRBD1. The CDR3 spans 15 residues. The V gene end was trimmed by 5 bases and the J gene end by 1 base; junction bases not matched to a gene: 3. The CDR3 bases are TGTGCCAGCAGTGACAGGGGGACGAGCAATCAGCCCCAGCATTTT. This gives the protein CASSDRGTSNQPQHF.

This clonotype was observed a handful of times. The chain is built from TRBV12-3 or TRBV12-4 and TRBJ2-1; 10 positions agree with TRBD2. J was trimmed by 7 bases and V by 6 bases; bases with no gene match: 9. The CDR3 runs to 15 residues. Here the CDR3 reads CASRPLAGALNEQFF. The CDR3 DNA follows: TGTGCCAGCAGACCCCTAGCGGGGGCCCTAAATGAGCAGTTCTTC.

This clonotype was observed many times. This chain links TRBV7-2 with TRBJ1-1; D remains ambiguous. The CDR3 extends over 13 amino acids. Germline loops: CDR1 SGHTA, CDR2 FQGNSA. The V gene lost 9 bases and the J gene lost 4 bases, with 15 bases spanning the gap. The CDR3 coding sequence is TGTGCCAGTTATTCGAGGCCCGGCACTGAAGCTTTCTTT. Its translation: CASYSRPGTEAFF.

The V call is TRBV12-5, the J call TRBJ1-1; 7 nucleotides line up with TRBD1. Germline trimming cut 4 bases from V and 7 bases from J; bases unmatched to any gene: 9. The CDR3 loop spans 14 amino acids. Per germline, CDR1 LGHNT and CDR2 FRNRAP. The CDR3 DNA is TGTGCTAGTGGTTACAGGGGTTCTCTTCTTGAAGCTTTCTTT. This sequence encodes CASGYRGSLLEAFF. Full variable domain (outside the CDR3, taken from reference TRBV12-5 and TRBJ1-1): DARVTQTPRHKVTEMGQEVTMRCQPILGHNTVFWYRQTMMQGLELLAYFRNRAPLDDSGMPKDRFSAEMPDATLATLKIQPSEPRDSAVYFCASGYRGSLLEAFFGQGTRLTVV.

The chain recombines TRBV4-1 with TRBJ1-2, with D hard to call. Germline values: CDR1 MGHRA, CDR2 YSYEKL. V gave up 0 bases and J gave up 0 bases, with 11 bases separating them. The length of the CDR3 is 16 residues. CDR3 sequence: CASSQDSDRANYGYTF. CDR3 sequence (DNA): TGCGCCAGCAGCCAAGATTCTGATAGAGCTAACTATGGCTACACCTTC.

DNA for the CDR3: TGTGCCAGTAGTATTGCGGAGGGCTACGAGCAGTACTTC. Amino acids: CASSIAEGYEQYF. The chain links TRBV19 to TRBJ2-7, with D perhaps TRBD2 (6 bases). The CDR3 is made up of 13 amino acids. CDR1 LNHDA and CDR2 SQIVND come from the germline V gene (reference sequence). V was shortened by 3 bases and J by 3 bases, with 9 bases between the two germline ends.

The gene calls are TRBV27 and TRBJ1-2; D might be TRBD1 (5 bases). V was trimmed by 3 bases and J by 5 bases, leaving 10 bases between them. This CDR3 region has 13 residues. Germline CDR1 is MNHEY and CDR2 is SMNVEV (reference sequence). This chain's CDR3 is CASSLYQGYGYTF. Written as DNA, the CDR3 is TGTGCCAGCAGTTTGTATCAGGGATATGGCTACACCTTC.

In regard to this clonotype: A much more abundant neighbour one base away suggests this may be a read error. This chain connects TRBV28 to TRBJ2-1, with 8 bases matching TRBD1. The CDR3 runs to 14 residues. CDR1 is MDHEN and CDR2 is SYDVKM in the germline V gene. V lost 6 bases, J lost 7 bases, and 8 bases stayed unmatched. DNA for the CDR3: TGTGCCAGCAGCCCGAGGACAGGGCCGAATGAGCAGTTCTTC. Its protein is CASSPRTGPNEQFF.

The chain couples TRBV28 to TRBJ1-2, with TRBD1 matching over 10 bases. J was trimmed by 14 bases and V by 3 bases; bases with no gene match: 3. The CDR3 extends over 11 amino acids. The germline gives CDR1 MDHEN, CDR2 SYDVKM. In nucleotides, the CDR3 is TGTGCCAGCAGTTTCGGACAGGGGGGTACCTTC. Its translation: CASSFGQGGTF.

The table lists this clonotype with many counts. CDR3 sequence reads: CASSPPGRGANVLTF. The CDR3 nucleotides read TGTGCCAGCAGCCCCCCCGGGAGAGGGGCCAACGTCCTGACTTTC. V gene TRBV7-2 combines with J gene TRBJ2-6; tentative D call: TRBD2 (6 bases). CDR1 SGHTA and CDR2 FQGNSA come from the germline V gene. The CDR3 is 15 amino acids. The V gene lost 5 bases and the J gene lost 4 bases, with 12 bases spanning the gap.

The chain links TRBV5-4 to TRBJ2-1; TRBD2 matches 8 bases. The CDR3 has 16 amino acids. Per the germline V gene, CDR1 is SGHNT and CDR2 is YYREEE (reference sequence). Unmatched junction bases numbered 10, after V lost 2 bases and J lost 6 bases. DNA for the CDR3: TGTGCCAGCAGCTTCCGACTCGAGCGGGGGAGCAATGAGCAGTTCTTC. This codes for CASSFRLERGSNEQFF.

This clonotype was detected a few times. The junction departs from germline at one end; a sequencing error may be responsible. The chain employs TRBV6-2 or TRBV6-3 and TRBJ2-7; 7 nucleotides line up with TRBD1. The CDR3 consists of 14 residues. Germline V gene data show CDR1 as MNHEY and CDR2 as SVGEGT. CDR3 amino acids: CASSYEGGSHEQYF. The CDR3 DNA reads TGTGCCAGCAGTTACGAAGGGGGCTCCCACGAGCAGTACTTC.

The V call is TRBV6-2 or TRBV6-3, the J call TRBJ1-1, with D hard to call. There are 13 residues in the CDR3. V was trimmed by 0 bases and J by 6 bases, leaving 8 bases between them. The germline V gene encodes CDR1 MNHEY and CDR2 SVGEGT. The CDR3 sequence: CASSYSNGPEAFF. CDR3 nucleotides: TGTGCCAGCAGTTACTCGAACGGGCCTGAAGCTTTCTTT.